This T cell receptor beta chain was sequenced for a study of shared clonotypes between healthy human individuals. Whole-study context: Participating donors consisted of a couple of women and a few men aged 18 to 49. CD4 naive cells filled three plates per donor, CD4 memory three, CD8 naive two and CD8 memory one. Overall study results and limits: Few donors restricted represented genetic and exposure-history diversity.

Worth noting for this clone: Its antigen is not known.

Positive CCR7 selection of CD45RO-negative cells yielded the naive CD8 cells, and terminally differentiated effector memory CD45RA+ cells were excluded. The donor cohort consisted entirely of Caucasian adults residing in Nashville, Tennessee. The CDR3 is 12 amino acids. Germline values: CDR1 SEHNR, CDR2 FQNEAQ (reference sequence). J gave up 6 bases and V 7 bases, and 5 bases lay outside the gene matches. Clones were read by immunoSEQ multiplex PCR, and TCRdb kept only the in-frame ones, dropping some. The sample lists about 2.1 million clones; roughly 91% were seen once. The chain carries TRBV7-9 and TRBJ2-7; 8 bases fit TRBD1. The sequenced sample consisted of naive CD8+ T cells from PBMCs. This clonotype was sampled from a man between 18 and 29 years old in good health. Some clones in this sample may be carry-over from other donors' samples. The CDR3 nucleotides read TGTGCCAGCACAAACGACAGGGGCGAGCAGTACTTC. The encoded protein is CASTNDRGEQYF.